This T cell receptor beta chain was found in a study of identical twins. Points from the study as a whole: In drawing conclusions, the study used cross-sectional statistical analysis and did not follow the same donors.

About this clonotype itself: Its antigen is currently unknown.

Germline CDR1 is SGHRS and CDR2 is YFSETQ. V was trimmed by 1 base and J by 6 bases, leaving 8 bases between them. CDR3 size: 13 residues. In TCRdb, the 5' RACE reads were re-called with MiXCR into one record per CDR3 protein. There are 600,000 to 850,000 distinct CDR3 sequences in the sample; around a sixth occur only once, and over 10% lies in the top ten. These data also featured in a second study, about T cells expressing NK-cell markers. Per that paper: The study drew TCR beta repertoires from sorted CD3+CD56+NKG2C+, CD3+CD56+NKG2C- and CD3+CD56-NKG2C+ T cells. An anti-gamma-delta TCR antibody was added in several experiments. It restricted sorting to alpha-beta TCR-expressing T cells. Researchers report these clonotypes also headed the CD3+CD56-NKG2C+ fraction in a few donors.

Material: PBMCs. The TCR comes from a woman between 18 and 29 years old in good health. The J gene is TRBJ2-1, the V gene TRBV5-1; D remains unclear. Written as DNA, the CDR3 is TGCGCCAGCAGCTTGTCGACGGCCAATGAGCAGTTCTTC. Residues: CASSLSTANEQFF. The full variable domain, its missing parts supplied by reference TRBV5-1 and TRBJ2-1, is KAGVTQTPRYLIKTRGQQVTLSCSPISGHRSVSWYQQTPGQGLQFLFEYFSETQRNKGNFPGRFSGRQFSNSRSEMNVSTLELGDSALYLCASSLSTANEQFFGPGTRLTVL.